The 8 T cell receptor beta chains given below trace back to one sample, sequenced in a study of siplizumab effects on memory and regulatory T cells. Sequencing was performed with immunoSEQ multiplex PCR; in TCRdb, only in-frame clones are kept and a portion is missing. The sample includes some 100,000 clones, about 90% of them seen just once. Sequenced sample: Tregs sorted from blood. The source is a human donor in good health.

V and J are TRBV5-6 and TRBJ2-7, with D perhaps TRBD1 (6 bases). Looked up from germline, CDR1 is SGHDT and CDR2 is YYEEEE. CDR3 length equals 17 residues. Trimming cost V 1 base and J 2 bases, with 19 bases left between them. CDR3 loop: CASSLSLGAGVPYEQYF. The CDR3 nucleotides are TGTGCCAGCAGCTTGAGTCTTGGGGCAGGGGTCCCCTACGAGCAGTACTTC.

This clone was recorded once. The chain is built from TRBV11-2 and TRBJ1-3, with D unclear. V was clipped by 4 bases and J by 9 bases, with 7 bases between them. The germline CDR1 and CDR2 sequences are SGHAT and FQNNGV. The CDR3 runs to 11 residues. Here the CDR3 DNA reads TGTGCCAGCAGCTCCCGGGGCACCATATATTTT. Encoded protein: CASSSRGTIYF.

This chain connects TRBV13 to TRBJ2-1; maybe TRBD2 (5 bases). The CDR3 contains 14 residues. Germline V gives CDR1 PRHDT, CDR2 FYEKMQ (reference sequence). Trimming pared 4 bases from V and 8 bases from J, leaving 15 bases between. The chain's CDR3 is CASSSRTLRDEQFF. The CDR3 nucleotides are TGTGCCAGCAGCTCCCGGACTCTGCGGGATGAGCAGTTCTTC.

V usage is TRBV2 and J usage is TRBJ2-7; D is unresolved. V lost 6 bases, J lost 11 bases, and 14 bases lay in between. Per germline, CDR1 SNHLY and CDR2 FYNNEI. The CDR3 runs 11 residues. CDR3 bases: TGTGCCAGCAGCCCCTCCCTTACGAAGTACTTC. Translated: CASSPSLTKYF.

The V call is TRBV19, the J call TRBJ1-5; 9 bases line up with TRBD1. V lost 3 bases to trimming and J lost 4 bases; unmatched junction nucleotides: 4. CDR1 LNHDA and CDR2 SQIVND come from the germline V gene (reference sequence). The CDR3 length is 15 residues. The CDR3 bases are TGTGCCAGTAGTATGGCACAGGGGGCGAATCAGCCCCAGCATTTT. Its protein is CASSMAQGANQPQHF.

The chain combines TRBV5-1 with TRBJ1-5; D possibly corresponds to TRBD1 (6 bases). This CDR3 has 15 residues. V lost 4 bases to trimming and J lost 3 bases, with 14 bases between them. CDR1 and CDR2 from the germline V gene are SGHRS and YFSETQ. DNA of the CDR3: TGCGCCAGCAGCCCGAGCTCAGGGGCCAATCAGCCCCAGCATTTT. Translation gives CASSPSSGANQPQHF. Based on the CDR3 plus reference TRBV5-1 and TRBJ1-5, the full variable domain is KAGVTQTPRYLIKTRGQQVTLSCSPISGHRSVSWYQQTPGQGLQFLFEYFSETQRNKGNFPGRFSGRQFSNSRSEMNVSTLELGDSALYLCASSPSSGANQPQHFGDGTRLSIL.

V and J are TRBV7-2 and TRBJ2-3; D may be TRBD2 (6 bases). The CDR3 loop spans 17 amino acids. Trimming removed 0 bases at V and 0 bases at J, with 13 bases between. Germline loops: CDR1 SGHTA, CDR2 FQGNSA. The CDR3 reads CASSLAGRGLSTDTQYF. For the CDR3, the DNA is TGTGCCAGCAGCTTAGCGGGTCGGGGACTCAGCACAGATACGCAGTATTTT.

The chain has TRBV6-5 and TRBJ1-2, with D unresolved. Germline loops: CDR1 MNHEY, CDR2 SVGAGI. There are 15 residues in the CDR3. V was cut by 6 bases and J by 2 bases, with 16 bases left in between. As DNA, the CDR3 is TGTGCCAGCAGCCCGGTGGAGGGCGGCAACTATGGCTACACCTTC. It specifies CASSPVEGGNYGYTF.